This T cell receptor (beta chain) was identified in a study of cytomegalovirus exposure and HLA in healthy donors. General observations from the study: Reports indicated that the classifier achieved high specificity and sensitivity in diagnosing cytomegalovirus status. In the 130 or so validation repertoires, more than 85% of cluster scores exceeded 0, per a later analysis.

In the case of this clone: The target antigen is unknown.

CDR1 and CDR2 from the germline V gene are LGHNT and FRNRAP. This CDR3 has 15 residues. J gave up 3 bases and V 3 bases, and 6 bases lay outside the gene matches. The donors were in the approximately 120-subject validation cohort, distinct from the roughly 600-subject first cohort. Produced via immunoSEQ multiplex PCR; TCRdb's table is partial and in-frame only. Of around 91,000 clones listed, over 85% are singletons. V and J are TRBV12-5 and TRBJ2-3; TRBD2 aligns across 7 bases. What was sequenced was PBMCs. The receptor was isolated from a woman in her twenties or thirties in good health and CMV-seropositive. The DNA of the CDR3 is TGTGCTAGTGGTTTATCGGCGGGAGTAACAGATACGCAGTATTTT. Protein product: CASGLSAGVTDTQYF.